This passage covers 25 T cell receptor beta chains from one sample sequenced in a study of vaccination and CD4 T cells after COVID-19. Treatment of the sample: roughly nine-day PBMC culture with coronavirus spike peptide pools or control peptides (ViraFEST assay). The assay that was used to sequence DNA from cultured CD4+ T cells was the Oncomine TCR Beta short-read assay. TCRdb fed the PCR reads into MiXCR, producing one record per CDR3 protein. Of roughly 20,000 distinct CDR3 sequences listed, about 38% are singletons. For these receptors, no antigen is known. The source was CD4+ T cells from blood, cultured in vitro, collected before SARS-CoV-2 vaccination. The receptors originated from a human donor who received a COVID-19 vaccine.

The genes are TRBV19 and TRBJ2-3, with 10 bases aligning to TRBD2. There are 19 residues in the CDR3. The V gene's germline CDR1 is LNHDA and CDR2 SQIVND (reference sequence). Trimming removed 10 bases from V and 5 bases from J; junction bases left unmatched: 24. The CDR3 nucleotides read TGTGCCACCTCACCTAGAAGCGGGGGGGCGGGAGGTTTTCGAGATACGCAGTATTTT. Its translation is CATSPRSGGAGGFRDTQYF. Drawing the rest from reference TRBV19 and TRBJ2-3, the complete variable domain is DGGITQSPKYLFRKEGQNVTLSCEQNLNHDAMYWYRQDPGQGLRLIYYSQIVNDFQKGDIAEGYSVSREKKESFPLTVTSAQKNPTAFYLCATSPRSGGAGGFRDTQYFGPGTRLTVL.

The CDR3 DNA is TGTGCCAGCAGTACCCTTGCAGGGTCAGATACGCAGTATTTT. It translates to CASSTLAGSDTQYF. The genes are TRBV12-3 or TRBV12-4 and TRBJ2-3, with TRBD1 as a possible D gene (5 bases). The CDR3 contains 14 residues. Trimming shortened V by 5 bases and J by 4 bases, and 13 bases separated the two germline ends.

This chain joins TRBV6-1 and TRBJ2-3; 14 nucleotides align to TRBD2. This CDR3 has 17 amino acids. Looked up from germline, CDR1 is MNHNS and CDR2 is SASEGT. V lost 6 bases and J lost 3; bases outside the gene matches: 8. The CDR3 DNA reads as TGTGCCAGCAGAGAGGGACTAGCGGGGGTCACGACAGATACGCAGTATTTT. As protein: CASREGLAGVTTDTQYF.

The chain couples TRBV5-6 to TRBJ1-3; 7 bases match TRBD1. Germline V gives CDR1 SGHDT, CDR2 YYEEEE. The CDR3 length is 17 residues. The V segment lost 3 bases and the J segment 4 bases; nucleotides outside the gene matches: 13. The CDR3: CASSWEYGRQGGNTIYF. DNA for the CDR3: TGTGCCAGCAGCTGGGAGTACGGACGACAGGGAGGAAACACCATATATTTT.

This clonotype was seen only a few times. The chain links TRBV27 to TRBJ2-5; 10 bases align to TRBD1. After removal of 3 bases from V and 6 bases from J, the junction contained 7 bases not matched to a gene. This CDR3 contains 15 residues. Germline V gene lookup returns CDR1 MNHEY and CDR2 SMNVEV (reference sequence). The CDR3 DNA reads TGTGCCAGCAGTTTTGACAGGGGGCAAGGAAAGACCCAGTACTTC. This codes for CASSFDRGQGKTQYF.

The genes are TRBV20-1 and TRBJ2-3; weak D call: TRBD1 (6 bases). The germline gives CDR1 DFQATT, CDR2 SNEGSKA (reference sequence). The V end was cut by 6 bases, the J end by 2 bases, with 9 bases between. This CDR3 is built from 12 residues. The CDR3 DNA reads TGCAGTGCGGTGGGGGCCACAGATACGCAGTATTTT. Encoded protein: CSAVGATDTQYF.

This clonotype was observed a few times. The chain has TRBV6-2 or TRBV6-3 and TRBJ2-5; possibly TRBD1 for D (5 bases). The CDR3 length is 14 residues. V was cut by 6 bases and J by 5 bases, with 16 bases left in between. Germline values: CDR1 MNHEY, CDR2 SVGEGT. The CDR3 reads CASRHSRVFETQYF. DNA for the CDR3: TGTGCCAGCAGACACTCCAGGGTTTTTGAGACCCAGTACTTC.

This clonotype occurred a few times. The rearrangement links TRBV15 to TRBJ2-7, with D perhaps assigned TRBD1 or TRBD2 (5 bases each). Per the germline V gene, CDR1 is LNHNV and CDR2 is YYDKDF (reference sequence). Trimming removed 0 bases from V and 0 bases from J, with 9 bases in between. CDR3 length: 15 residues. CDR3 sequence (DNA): TGTGCCACCAGCAGAGATAATGGGGGCTCCTACGAGCAGTACTTC. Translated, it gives CATSRDNGGSYEQYF.

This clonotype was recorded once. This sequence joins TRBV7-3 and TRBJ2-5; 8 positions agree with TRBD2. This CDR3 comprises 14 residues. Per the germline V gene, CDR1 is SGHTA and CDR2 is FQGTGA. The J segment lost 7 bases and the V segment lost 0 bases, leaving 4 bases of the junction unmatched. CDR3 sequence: CASSLTGAGGTQYF. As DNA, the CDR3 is TGTGCCAGCAGCTTAACTGGCGCGGGGGGGACCCAGTACTTC. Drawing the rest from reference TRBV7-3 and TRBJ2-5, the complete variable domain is GAGVSQTPSNKVTEKGKYVELRCDPISGHTALYWYRQSLGQGPEFLIYFQGTGAADDSGLPNDRFFAVRPEGSVSTLKIQRTERGDSAVYLCASSLTGAGGTQYFGPGTRLLVL.

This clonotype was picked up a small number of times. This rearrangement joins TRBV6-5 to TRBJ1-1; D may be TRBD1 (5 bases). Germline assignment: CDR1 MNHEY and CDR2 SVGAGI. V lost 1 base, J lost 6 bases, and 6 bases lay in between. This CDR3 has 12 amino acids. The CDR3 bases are TGTGCCAGCAGTTACTGGGGGGCTGAAGCTTTCTTT. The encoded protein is CASSYWGAEAFF.

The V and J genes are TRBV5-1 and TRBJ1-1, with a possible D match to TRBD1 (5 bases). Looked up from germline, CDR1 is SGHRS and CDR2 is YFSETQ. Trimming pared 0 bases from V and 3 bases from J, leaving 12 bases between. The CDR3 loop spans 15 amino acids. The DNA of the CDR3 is TGCGCCAGCAGCTTGGAAGGGGAACTTGACACTGAAGCTTTCTTT. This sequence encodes CASSLEGELDTEAFF. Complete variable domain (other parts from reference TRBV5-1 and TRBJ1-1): KAGVTQTPRYLIKTRGQQVTLSCSPISGHRSVSWYQQTPGQGLQFLFEYFSETQRNKGNFPGRFSGRQFSNSRSEMNVSTLELGDSALYLCASSLEGELDTEAFFGQGTRLTVV.

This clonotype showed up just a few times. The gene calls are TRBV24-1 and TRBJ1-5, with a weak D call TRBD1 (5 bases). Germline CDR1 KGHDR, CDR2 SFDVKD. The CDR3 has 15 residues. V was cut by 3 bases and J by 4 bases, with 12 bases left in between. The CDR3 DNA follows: TGTGCCACCAGTGATGGCAGGGATCCGAATCAGCCCCAGCATTTT. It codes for CATSDGRDPNQPQHF.

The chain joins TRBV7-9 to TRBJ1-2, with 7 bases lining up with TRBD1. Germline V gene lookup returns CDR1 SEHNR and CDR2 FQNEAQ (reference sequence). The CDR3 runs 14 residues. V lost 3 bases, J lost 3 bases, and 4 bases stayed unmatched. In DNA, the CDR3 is TGTGCCAGCAGCTTCGACAGGGACTACTATGGCTACACCTTC. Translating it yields CASSFDRDYYGYTF.

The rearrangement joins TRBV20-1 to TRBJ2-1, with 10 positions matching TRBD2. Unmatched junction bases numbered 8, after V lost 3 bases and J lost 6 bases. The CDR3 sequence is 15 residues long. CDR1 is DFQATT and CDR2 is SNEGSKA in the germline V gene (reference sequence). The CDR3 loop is CSASFTTSGINEQFF. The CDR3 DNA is TGCAGTGCTAGTTTTACTACTAGCGGGATCAATGAGCAGTTCTTC.

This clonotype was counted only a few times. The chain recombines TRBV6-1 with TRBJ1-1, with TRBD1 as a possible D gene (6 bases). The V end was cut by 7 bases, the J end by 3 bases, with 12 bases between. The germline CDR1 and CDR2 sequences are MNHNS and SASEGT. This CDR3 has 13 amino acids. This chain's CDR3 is CASTWGGDTEAFF. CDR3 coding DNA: TGTGCCAGCACCTGGGGGGGCGACACTGAAGCTTTCTTT.

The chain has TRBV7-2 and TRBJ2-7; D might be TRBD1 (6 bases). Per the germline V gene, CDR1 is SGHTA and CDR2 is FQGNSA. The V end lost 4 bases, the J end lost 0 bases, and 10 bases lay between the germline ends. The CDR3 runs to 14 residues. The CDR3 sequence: CASSSPDSSYEQYF. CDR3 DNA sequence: TGTGCCAGCAGCTCTCCGGACAGCTCCTACGAGCAGTACTTC.

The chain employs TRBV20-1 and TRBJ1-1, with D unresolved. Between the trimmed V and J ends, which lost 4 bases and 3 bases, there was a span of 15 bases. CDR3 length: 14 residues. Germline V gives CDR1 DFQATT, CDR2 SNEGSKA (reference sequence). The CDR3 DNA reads TGCAGTGCTAAAAGGCCCATCCCCGACACTGAAGCTTTCTTT. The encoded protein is CSAKRPIPDTEAFF.

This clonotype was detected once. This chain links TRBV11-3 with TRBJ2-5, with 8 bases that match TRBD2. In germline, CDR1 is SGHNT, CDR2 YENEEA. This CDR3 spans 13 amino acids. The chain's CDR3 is CATGGGSSETQYF. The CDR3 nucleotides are TGTGCAACCGGGGGGGGTAGTTCGGAGACCCAGTACTTC.

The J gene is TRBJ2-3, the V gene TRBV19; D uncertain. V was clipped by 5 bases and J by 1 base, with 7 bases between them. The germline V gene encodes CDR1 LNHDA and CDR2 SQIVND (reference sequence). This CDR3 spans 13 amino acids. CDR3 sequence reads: CASSVAGTDTQYF. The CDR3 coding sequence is TGTGCCAGTAGTGTTGCCGGCACAGATACGCAGTATTTT.

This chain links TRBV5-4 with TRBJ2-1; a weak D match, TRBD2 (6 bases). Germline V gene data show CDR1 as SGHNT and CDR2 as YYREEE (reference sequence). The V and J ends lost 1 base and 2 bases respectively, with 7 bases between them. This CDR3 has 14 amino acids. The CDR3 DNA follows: TGTGCCAGCAGCTTGCGGGGGACCTACAATGAGCAGTTCTTC. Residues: CASSLRGTYNEQFF.

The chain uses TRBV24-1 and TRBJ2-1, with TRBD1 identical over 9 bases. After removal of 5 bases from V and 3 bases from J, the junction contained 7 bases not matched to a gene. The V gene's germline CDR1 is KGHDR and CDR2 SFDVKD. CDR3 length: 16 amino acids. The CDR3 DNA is TGTGCCACCAGTGCTCTAGGACAGGGGCACTACAATGAGCAGTTCTTC. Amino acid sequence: CATSALGQGHYNEQFF.

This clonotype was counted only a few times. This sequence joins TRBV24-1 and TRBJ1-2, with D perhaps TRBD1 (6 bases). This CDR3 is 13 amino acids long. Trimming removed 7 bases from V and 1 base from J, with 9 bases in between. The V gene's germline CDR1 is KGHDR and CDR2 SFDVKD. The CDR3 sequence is CATSKDSNYGYTF. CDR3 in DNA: TGTGCCACCAGCAAGGACAGTAACTATGGCTACACCTTC.

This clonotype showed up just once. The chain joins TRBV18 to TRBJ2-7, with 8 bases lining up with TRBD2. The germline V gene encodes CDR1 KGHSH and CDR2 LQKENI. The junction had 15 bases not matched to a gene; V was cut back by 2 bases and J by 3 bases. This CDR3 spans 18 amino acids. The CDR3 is CASSPTAGGFRENYEQYF. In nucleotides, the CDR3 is TGTGCCAGCTCACCAACCGCGGGGGGCTTCCGGGAGAACTACGAGCAGTACTTC.

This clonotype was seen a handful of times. CDR3 protein: CASSLDRATADTQYF. DNA for the CDR3: TGTGCCAGCAGCTTAGACAGGGCCACAGCAGATACGCAGTATTTT. The rearrangement joins TRBV11-2 to TRBJ2-3; TRBD1 might be the D (5 bases). Looked up from germline, CDR1 is SGHAT and CDR2 is FQNNGV. This CDR3 is built from 15 residues. The ends were cut back, 0 bases at V and 4 bases at J, with 11 bases in the middle.

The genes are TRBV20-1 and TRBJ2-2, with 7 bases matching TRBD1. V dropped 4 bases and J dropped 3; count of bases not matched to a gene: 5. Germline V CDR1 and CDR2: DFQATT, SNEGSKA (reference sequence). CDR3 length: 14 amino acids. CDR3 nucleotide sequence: TGCAGTGCTACAAGGACAGGTTACACCGGGGAGCTGTTTTTT. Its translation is CSATRTGYTGELFF.